This entry lists 25 T cell receptor beta chains sequenced from one sample in a study of blood T cell repertoires in COVID-19. Clones were read by immunoSEQ multiplex PCR, and TCRdb kept only the in-frame ones, dropping some. The table records more than 200,000 clones, roughly nine tenths of them present only once. The specimen was peripheral blood. All receptors derive from a man between 65 and 85 years old with acute or convalescent COVID-19.

This sequence joins TRBV2 and TRBJ2-3, with 8 nucleotides matching TRBD1. The ends lost 11 bases at V and 4 bases at J; junction bases unmatched: 11. There are 14 residues in the CDR3. CDR1 SNHLY and CDR2 FYNNEI come from the germline V gene. For the CDR3, the DNA is TGTGCCTCAGGGATGAGGGGACAGGCAGATACGCAGTATTTT. It translates to CASGMRGQADTQYF.

This chain joins TRBV28 and TRBJ1-5; the D gene is possibly TRBD1 (6 bases). Trimming left V 8 bases short and J 5 bases short, with 16 bases between. CDR1 is MDHEN, CDR2 SYDVKM, per germline. CDR3 size: 14 residues. The CDR3, as DNA: TGTGCCAGCTCAAAGCAGGGGTTCGATCAGCCCCAGCATTTT. Its translation: CASSKQGFDQPQHF.

V and J are TRBV3-1 (or the pseudogene TRBV3-2) and TRBJ2-2, with 7 bases fitting TRBD1. V trimming: 1 base; J trimming: 6 bases; junction bases outside the gene matches: 5. CDR1 and CDR2 from the germline V gene are LGHDT and YNNKEL (reference sequence). This CDR3 has 15 residues. The CDR3 coding sequence is TGTGCCAGCAGCCAAGGCCGAGGGGGCCCCGGGGAGCTGTTTTTT. Translated: CASSQGRGGPGELFF.

The chain joins TRBV6-5 to TRBJ2-3; a weak D match, TRBD2 (6 bases). V was pared by 10 bases and J by 4 bases, with 12 bases between. CDR1 is MNHEY and CDR2 is SVGAGI in the germline V gene. This CDR3 contains 12 residues. CDR3 sequence reads: CATGRGADTQYF. In DNA form, the CDR3 reads TGTGCCACCGGGCGGGGTGCAGATACGCAGTATTTT.

This clone has a count of ten or more. The chain has TRBV10-1 and TRBJ2-5; TRBD1 is a possible D gene (6 bases). The CDR3 is 14 amino acids. The V and J ends lost 3 bases and 1 base respectively, with 9 bases between them. The germline CDR1 and CDR2 sequences are WNHNN and SYGVQD (reference sequence). CDR3 sequence: CASSDLDSQETQYF. The CDR3 coding sequence is TGCGCCAGCAGTGACTTGGACAGCCAAGAGACCCAGTACTTC.

This chain joins TRBV18 and TRBJ1-1; unclear D gene. The V end lost 5 bases, the J end lost 0 bases, and 4 bases lay between the germline ends. This CDR3 comprises 12 residues. The germline V gene has CDR1 KGHSH and CDR2 LQKENI. CDR3 sequence reads: CASSSVNTEAFF. The CDR3 nucleotides are TGTGCCAGCTCATCAGTGAACACTGAAGCTTTCTTT.

The chain combines TRBV29-1 with TRBJ2-5, with 9 bases identical to TRBD2. The CDR3 extends over 14 amino acids. V shed 4 bases, J shed 4 bases, and the junction held 7 bases outside the gene matches. The germline V gene encodes CDR1 SQVTM and CDR2 ANQGSEA. The CDR3 nucleotides are TGCAGCGTTGGGGTAGCGGGAGTCGTAGAGACCCAGTACTTC. As protein: CSVGVAGVVETQYF.

V usage is TRBV18 and J usage is TRBJ1-1; no definite D call. V lost 3 bases and J 7 bases, leaving 12 bases between the germline ends. CDR3 length equals 13 residues. Germline loops: CDR1 KGHSH, CDR2 LQKENI. The CDR3 DNA reads TGTGCCAGCTCACCCGACATGTGGAATGAAGCTTTCTTT. This sequence encodes CASSPDMWNEAFF.

The chain has TRBV6-2 or TRBV6-3 and TRBJ2-7; D is perhaps TRBD2 (5 bases). Germline V lookup: CDR1 MNHEY, CDR2 SVGEGT. V dropped 1 base and J dropped 6 bases, with 16 bases sitting between them. CDR3 length equals 15 residues. Here the CDR3 reads CASSYFRRIAREQYF. CDR3 DNA: TGTGCCAGCAGTTACTTTAGGAGGATTGCACGCGAGCAGTACTTC.

The chain links TRBV7-8 to TRBJ1-2; D call uncertain. The length of the CDR3 is 13 residues. The germline CDR1 and CDR2 sequences are SGHVS and FQNEAQ. V lost 1 base to trimming and J lost 4 bases, with 7 bases between them. The CDR3 nucleotides are TGTGCCAGCAGCTTAGGTATTCCCTATGGCTACACCTTC. Translation gives CASSLGIPYGYTF.

This rearrangement joins TRBV19 to TRBJ1-2; the match to TRBD1 covers 7 bases. This CDR3 comprises 12 residues. V lost 6 bases, J lost 8 bases, and 6 bases stayed unmatched. Germline values: CDR1 LNHDA, CDR2 SQIVND (reference sequence). The CDR3 DNA reads TGTGCCAGTAGCTTGGGACAGCGCGGCTACACCTTC. Translation: CASSLGQRGYTF.

The genes are TRBV28 and TRBJ1-1; D unclear. The CDR3 is 12 residues long. V lost 3 bases, J lost 1 base, and 3 bases lay in between. CDR1 and CDR2 from the germline V gene are MDHEN and SYDVKM. CDR3 nucleotides: TGTGCCAGCAGTTTCTGGAACACTGAAGCTTTCTTT. As protein: CASSFWNTEAFF.

The rearrangement links TRBV5-1 to TRBJ2-1; tentative D call: TRBD1 (7 bases). CDR3 length: 16 residues. V lost 0 bases and J 2 bases, leaving 12 bases between the germline ends. Germline-derived CDR1 and CDR2 are SGHRS and YFSETQ. CDR3 sequence: CASSLAVRGAYNEQFF. The CDR3 coding sequence is TGCGCCAGCAGCTTGGCCGTCAGGGGGGCCTACAATGAGCAGTTCTTC.

J is TRBJ1-5 and V is TRBV6-1; D unresolved. CDR1 and CDR2 from the germline V gene are MNHNS and SASEGT. V was shortened by 1 base and J by 1 base, with 8 bases between the two germline ends. The CDR3 extends over 15 amino acids. CDR3 loop: CASSEGAWSNQPQHF. In DNA form, the CDR3 reads TGTGCCAGCAGTGAAGGAGCTTGGAGCAATCAGCCCCAGCATTTT.

This clone was found many times. This chain connects TRBV4-2 to TRBJ1-4; 7 bases map to TRBD1. V lost 3 bases, J lost 8 bases, and 9 bases stayed unmatched. Germline CDR1 LGHNA, CDR2 YNFKEQ. The CDR3 extends over 15 amino acids. The CDR3 DNA reads TGTGCCAGCAGCCAGGGACAGACTACTAGCGAAAAACTGTTTTTT. Its translation: CASSQGQTTSEKLFF.

This clone was seen only a few times. V is TRBV29-1 and J is TRBJ1-1; D remains ambiguous. Trimming stripped 7 bases from V and 3 bases from J, with 18 bases between. Germline V gene data show CDR1 as SQVTM and CDR2 as ANQGSEA. This CDR3 has 14 residues. CDR3 region: CSASRTLRDTEAFF. As DNA, the CDR3 is TGCAGCGCCTCCCGGACCCTGAGGGACACTGAAGCTTTCTTT.

The rearrangement joins TRBV27 to TRBJ2-7; 7 bases are a match to TRBD1. This CDR3 spans 19 amino acids. The germline CDR1 and CDR2 sequences are MNHEY and SMNVEV (reference sequence). V lost 3 bases and J lost 2; bases outside the gene matches: 19. The chain's CDR3 is CASSFRKSSGTDLTYEQYF. The CDR3 DNA follows: TGTGCCAGCAGTTTTAGAAAGTCTTCCGGGACAGACCTCACCTACGAGCAGTACTTC.

J is TRBJ1-1 and V is TRBV7-9; D remains ambiguous. Germline assignment: CDR1 SEHNR and CDR2 FQNEAQ (reference sequence). The V end lost 4 bases, the J end lost 0 bases, and 6 bases lay between the germline ends. The CDR3 has 13 amino acids. The CDR3 here is CASSSDVNTEAFF. CDR3 in DNA: TGTGCCAGCAGCTCAGATGTGAACACTGAAGCTTTCTTT.

The V and J genes are TRBV7-3 and TRBJ2-1; D is unresolved. The CDR3 sequence is 14 residues long. Germline CDR1 is SGHTA and CDR2 is FQGTGA. V was cut by 3 bases and J by 3 bases, with 9 bases left in between. The CDR3 loop reads CASSFAGVYNEQFF. The CDR3 bases are TGTGCCAGCAGCTTCGCCGGAGTCTACAATGAGCAGTTCTTC. Drawing the rest from reference TRBV7-3 and TRBJ2-1, the complete variable domain is GAGVSQTPSNKVTEKGKYVELRCDPISGHTALYWYRQSLGQGPEFLIYFQGTGAADDSGLPNDRFFAVRPEGSVSTLKIQRTERGDSAVYLCASSFAGVYNEQFFGPGTRLTVL.

This chain joins TRBV27 and TRBJ2-2; 11 positions match TRBD2. Germline CDR1 MNHEY, CDR2 SMNVEV (reference sequence). V trimming: 3 bases; J trimming: 0 bases; junction bases outside the gene matches: 12. This CDR3 spans 20 amino acids. CDR3 nucleotides: TGTGCCAGCAGTTTTCGGCTAGCGGGAGGAGTGCGGGCGAACACCGGGGAGCTGTTTTTT. It yields the protein CASSFRLAGGVRANTGELFF.

This chain links TRBV11-2 with TRBJ2-7; TRBD2 matches at 11 bases. The CDR3 has 15 amino acids. The V gene's germline CDR1 is SGHAT and CDR2 FQNNGV. The V and J ends lost 4 bases and 2 bases, in that order; junction bases with no gene match: 4. Here the CDR3 DNA reads TGTGCCAGCAGCTCGGGACTAGCGGAAACCTACGAGCAGTACTTC. Translated, it gives CASSSGLAETYEQYF.

J is TRBJ2-1 and V is TRBV18; D is perhaps TRBD1 (5 bases). The V gene's germline CDR1 is KGHSH and CDR2 LQKENI. Between the trimmed V and J ends, which lost 6 bases and 6 bases, there was a span of 9 bases. The CDR3 length is 12 residues. CDR3 loop: CASSIQGNEQFF. DNA of the CDR3: TGTGCCAGCTCCATCCAGGGCAATGAGCAGTTCTTC.

The genes are TRBV4-1 and TRBJ2-1; TRBD1 agrees at 9 bases. The CDR3 loop spans 16 amino acids. Germline V gene sequence: CDR1 MGHRA, CDR2 YSYEKL. Trimming at V came to 5 bases and at J to 6 bases, leaving 11 bases not matched to a gene. The CDR3 region is CASSITGTGSSNEQFF. In nucleotides, the CDR3 is TGCGCCAGCAGCATTACCGGGACAGGGTCAAGCAATGAGCAGTTCTTC.

This clone has only a few counts. The chain combines TRBV7-6 with TRBJ2-1; 10 nucleotides line up with TRBD2. The CDR3 covers 17 residues. Germline loops: CDR1 SGHVS, CDR2 FNYEAQ. With V trimmed by 1 base and J by 4 bases, 7 bases remained unmatched. As DNA, the CDR3 is TGTGCCAGCAGCTTAGTGCTAGCGGGAGATTCGTACAATGAGCAGTTCTTC. This encodes CASSLVLAGDSYNEQFF.

The CDR3 sequence: CASSPGLLNTEAFF. The CDR3 region has the DNA TGTGCCAGCAGCCCGGGACTCTTGAACACTGAAGCTTTCTTT. The V call is TRBV5-6, the J call TRBJ1-1; D might be TRBD1 (5 bases). In germline, CDR1 is SGHDT, CDR2 YYEEEE. The length of the CDR3 is 14 residues. V lost 4 bases and J 0 bases, leaving 10 bases between the germline ends.